The rows below give T cell receptor beta chains drawn from one sample of a study of T cell repertoires in cytomegalovirus infection. TCRdb passed the reads through MiXCR, listing each CDR3 protein once. The sample lists over 150,000 distinct CDR3 sequences, about a sixth occurring once. Sequenced: CD8+ T cells from PBMCs. These receptors were obtained from a human donor in good health (CMV status not recorded). Some clones in this sample may be carry-over from other donors' samples. The CDR3 runs from the conserved cysteine through the conserved F or W. A D gene is named only where the DNA matches it firmly. Not every row has a clone size; where given, it reads once, few, many or a size class.

DNA: TGTGCCAGCAGCTTAGCGGTGGGGAATCAGCCCCAGCATTTT
CDR3: CASSLAVGNQPQHF
D: NA
V: TRBV7-6
J: TRBJ1-5
size: few

DNA: TGTGCCAGCAGCCACGCCGGGAGGCCCCAGCATTTT
CDR3: CASSHAGRPQHF
D: NA
V: TRBV11-1
J: TRBJ1-5
size: NA

DNA: TGCAGTGCGAGGAGCGGGGACTCCTATGGCTACACCTTC
CDR3: CSARSGDSYGYTF
D: NA
V: TRBV20-1
J: TRBJ1-2
size: many

DNA: TGTGCCACCTTTTTGGGCCGCGGCAGACTCCTCCACTTT
CDR3: CATFLGRGRLLHF
D: NA
V: TRBV6-2/TRBV6-3
J: TRBJ1-6
size: few

DNA: TGTGCCAGCAGCGCCCTAGCGGGGGGTAATAATGAGCAGTTCTTC
CDR3: CASSALAGGNNEQFF
D: TRBD2
V: TRBV7-9
J: TRBJ2-1
size: NA

DNA: TGCGCCAGCAGCTTCCGAGATATGGGACTGCAGAACACTGAAGCTTTCTTT
CDR3: CASSFRDMGLQNTEAFF
D: NA
V: TRBV4-3
J: TRBJ1-1
size: NA

DNA: TGCAGCGCAGCAAATCAGCCCCAGCATTTT
CDR3: CSAANQPQHF
D: NA
V: TRBV29-1
J: TRBJ1-5
size: NA

DNA: TGTGCCAGCAGCTTAAACGGCGCTAGGGGCTACACCTTC
CDR3: CASSLNGARGYTF
D: NA
V: TRBV7-6
J: TRBJ1-2
size: few

DNA: TGCAGTGCTAGAGATAAGCTAGCCGGGCTAGCGGGGGCCGGGGGAGCCAAAAACATTCAGTACTTC
CDR3: CSARDKLAGLAGAGGAKNIQYF
D: TRBD2
V: TRBV20-1
J: TRBJ2-4
size: NA

DNA: TGTGCCAGCAGTGGACAGCCGATTAGCACAGATACGCAGTATTTT
CDR3: CASSGQPISTDTQYF
D: NA
V: TRBV6-5
J: TRBJ2-3
size: few

DNA: TGTGCCATCAGTGAGCCTCAGGGGGCTTATAGCAATCAGCCCCAGCATTTT
CDR3: CAISEPQGAYSNQPQHF
D: TRBD1
V: TRBV10-3
J: TRBJ1-5
size: NA

DNA: TGTGCCAGCAGCTTAGCCCTTCTCTATGGCTACACCTTC
CDR3: CASSLALLYGYTF
D: NA
V: TRBV7-9
J: TRBJ1-2
size: NA

DNA: TGTGCCAGCAGTTTACTACAGCCCCAGGGACCAGATACGCAGTATTTT
CDR3: CASSLLQPQGPDTQYF
D: NA
V: TRBV28
J: TRBJ2-3
size: NA

DNA: TGTGCCAGCAGCGTAGTTGCGGATAATGGGTACACTGAAGCTTTCTTT
CDR3: CASSVVADNGYTEAFF
D: NA
V: TRBV9
J: TRBJ1-1
size: few

DNA: TGTGCCAGCAGCCTCGACTTAGCTGATACGCAGTATTTT
CDR3: CASSLDLADTQYF
D: NA
V: TRBV5-5
J: TRBJ2-3
size: few

DNA: TGTGCCAGCAGCAAAGCCGGGACAGGGGCTTACGAGCAGTACTTC
CDR3: CASSKAGTGAYEQYF
D: TRBD1
V: TRBV7-6
J: TRBJ2-7
size: few

DNA: TGTGCCAGCAGCTTAGCGGGGGTTCGTGAAGATGGGTTCTTC
CDR3: CASSLAGVREDGFF
D: NA
V: TRBV7-8
J: TRBJ2-1
size: NA

DNA: TGTGCCAGCACCCTGACAGGGGTGAATCAGCCCCAGCATTTT
CDR3: CASTLTGVNQPQHF
D: TRBD1
V: TRBV28
J: TRBJ1-5
size: few

DNA: TGCGCCAGCGGAACAAGGGACGTGGCTGAAGCTTTCTTT
CDR3: CASGTRDVAEAFF
D: NA
V: TRBV4-1
J: TRBJ1-1
size: NA

DNA: TGTGCCAGTAGTATCTCCTCCGGGACGCTATCGGACAATGAGCAGTTCTTC
CDR3: CASSISSGTLSDNEQFF
D: NA
V: TRBV19
J: TRBJ2-1
size: NA

DNA: TGTGCCAGCAGTTACGTTAAGGGAACAGATACGCAGTATTTT
CDR3: CASSYVKGTDTQYF
D: NA
V: TRBV6-2/TRBV6-3
J: TRBJ2-3
size: NA

DNA: TGTGCCAGCAAGGACCGGATTTCGAACACTGAAGCTTTCTTT
CDR3: CASKDRISNTEAFF
D: NA
V: TRBV28
J: TRBJ1-1
size: NA

DNA: TGTGCCAGCAGCCTAATGGGGGCCGCATTGCCCATATATTTT
CDR3: CASSLMGAALPIYF
D: NA
V: TRBV14
J: TRBJ1-3
size: NA

DNA: TGTGCCACCTTTCACCGTGAAGCTTTCTTT
CDR3: CATFHREAFF
D: NA
V: TRBV12-3/TRBV12-4
J: TRBJ1-1
size: few

DNA: TGTGCCAGCAGCTTATCGAATAACGAGGACTCCTACGAGCAGTACTTC
CDR3: CASSLSNNEDSYEQYF
D: NA
V: TRBV7-9
J: TRBJ2-7
size: NA

DNA: TGTGCCAGCAGTCCTAGCGGGGCTTCCTACGAGCAGTACTTC
CDR3: CASSPSGASYEQYF
D: TRBD2
V: TRBV6-5
J: TRBJ2-7
size: NA

DNA: TGTGCCAGCAGTGAAGAATACGGACAGGGGGTTCATGAGCAGTTCTTC
CDR3: CASSEEYGQGVHEQFF
D: TRBD1
V: TRBV25-1
J: TRBJ2-1
size: NA

DNA: TGTGCCAGCAGCCTGGACAGGGGGCTGGAAGAGACCCAGTACTTC
CDR3: CASSLDRGLEETQYF
D: TRBD1
V: TRBV28
J: TRBJ2-5
size: few

DNA: TGTGCCAGCAGACGACAGGACTCCGACTCCTACGAGCAGTACTTC
CDR3: CASRRQDSDSYEQYF
D: NA
V: TRBV6-2/TRBV6-3
J: TRBJ2-7
size: NA

DNA: TGTGCCAGCCAGACAGGGGATGAAAAACTGTTTTTT
CDR3: CASQTGDEKLFF
D: TRBD1
V: TRBV2
J: TRBJ1-4
size: NA

DNA: TGTGCCAGCAGCGTAGCTGGGACAGGGGGCCGGGACTATGGCTACACCTTC
CDR3: CASSVAGTGGRDYGYTF
D: TRBD1
V: TRBV9
J: TRBJ1-2
size: few

DNA: TGTGCCAGCAGTGACTCAACCGGGACAGGGGGCAACTATGGCTACACCTTC
CDR3: CASSDSTGTGGNYGYTF
D: TRBD1
V: TRBV27
J: TRBJ1-2
size: NA

DNA: TGCAGTGCTAGGGCGGATTGGAGAATTTTTCAGGGGGCCAACGTCCTGACTTTC
CDR3: CSARADWRIFQGANVLTF
D: NA
V: TRBV20-1
J: TRBJ2-6
size: NA

DNA: TGTGCCAGCAGCTTAGCGACAGACAATGAGCAGTTCTTC
CDR3: CASSLATDNEQFF
D: NA
V: TRBV13
J: TRBJ2-1
size: once

DNA: TGTGCCAGCGCCTCCCAGCACGCGGGCGGGGAGACCCAGTACTTC
CDR3: CASASQHAGGETQYF
D: NA
V: TRBV6-2/TRBV6-3
J: TRBJ2-5
size: NA

DNA: TGTGCCAGCAGCCCCACGACAGGTCCCAACACTGAAGCTTTCTTT
CDR3: CASSPTTGPNTEAFF
D: NA
V: TRBV27
J: TRBJ1-1
size: NA

DNA: TGTGCCAGCAGCTTCCCCGGGGAGGGGTCACCCCTCCACTTT
CDR3: CASSFPGEGSPLHF
D: NA
V: TRBV5-3
J: TRBJ1-6
size: NA

DNA: TGTGCCAGCAGCTTAGATGACAGGGGCTGGGATACGCAGTATTTT
CDR3: CASSLDDRGWDTQYF
D: TRBD1
V: TRBV7-9
J: TRBJ2-3
size: NA

DNA: TGTGCCAGCAGTCCCCTCCGCCCTCTCCTTTATGGCTACACCTTC
CDR3: CASSPLRPLLYGYTF
D: NA
V: TRBV28
J: TRBJ1-2
size: NA

DNA: TGTGCCAGCAGCCCTAGCGGGGGCTCCGCAGATACGCAGTATTTT
CDR3: CASSPSGGSADTQYF
D: TRBD2
V: TRBV7-2
J: TRBJ2-3
size: few

DNA: TGTGCCAGTAGTCACCAAACGGTAACTGAAGCTTTCTTT
CDR3: CASSHQTVTEAFF
D: NA
V: TRBV19
J: TRBJ1-1
size: few